Each of the 27 T cell receptor beta chains below was sequenced from the same sample in a study of blood T cell repertoires in COVID-19. TCRdb keeps only in-frame clones here, not all; method: immunoSEQ multiplex PCR. The repertoire holds over 150,000 clones, about 80% seen once, with around 7% in the top ten. Specimen: peripheral blood. The receptors stem from a human donor in a cohort sampled during active COVID-19.

The CDR3 here is CASSHRRGGTDTQYF. In nucleotides, the CDR3 is TGTGCCAGCAGCCACCGGAGGGGCGGCACAGATACGCAGTATTTT. The chain carries TRBV11-3 and TRBJ2-3; D may be TRBD2 (6 bases). Per germline, CDR1 SGHNT and CDR2 YENEEA. CDR3 size: 15 residues. Trimming took off 5 bases at V and 1 base at J, with 13 bases between the two ends.

V gene TRBV6-5 combines with J gene TRBJ2-5, with D possibly matching TRBD2 (5 bases). The assigned J gene may be wrong: the sequence end matches TRBJ2-7 better. The CDR3 sequence is 15 residues long. CDR1 is MNHEY and CDR2 is SVGAGI in the germline V gene. CDR3 nucleotide sequence: TGTGCCAGCCAATTATCGAATTTGGACTCTTTCGAGCAGTACTTC. Residues: CASQLSNLDSFEQYF.

V usage is TRBV14 and J usage is TRBJ2-1; 7 bases agree with TRBD2. This CDR3 is built from 15 residues. V was clipped by 5 bases and J by 2 bases; unmatched bases: 6. Germline V CDR1 and CDR2: SGHDN, FVKESK. CDR3 in DNA: TGTGCCAGCAGCGTCATGGGGGGGGCCTACAATGAGCAGTTCTTC. Its protein is CASSVMGGAYNEQFF.

J is TRBJ1-4 and V is TRBV11-2; TRBD1 is a possible D gene (6 bases). The CDR3 runs 16 residues. Germline loops: CDR1 SGHAT, CDR2 FQNNGV. Trimming shortened V by 1 base and J by 5 bases, and 14 bases separated the two germline ends. The DNA for the CDR3 is TGTGCCAGCAGCTTAGGATTCGAGGGGGGGAATGAAAAACTGTTTTTT. As protein: CASSLGFEGGNEKLFF.

The chain carries TRBV6-2 or TRBV6-3 and TRBJ1-4; possibly TRBD1 for D (5 bases). This CDR3 is built from 16 residues. The germline V gene encodes CDR1 MNHEY and CDR2 SVGEGT. The ends were cut back, 5 bases at V and 11 bases at J, with 24 bases in the middle. The DNA of the CDR3 is TGTGCCAGCAGTGACTTAGGGGAGGAATGGGTAGAGAAACTGTTTTTT. This translates into CASSDLGEEWVEKLFF.

The J gene is TRBJ2-2, the V gene TRBV2; a weak D match, TRBD2 (5 bases). Germline V gene data show CDR1 as SNHLY and CDR2 as FYNNEI. The V end was cut by 5 bases, the J end by 1 base, with 17 bases between. The CDR3 is 17 amino acids. CDR3 nucleotide sequence: TGTGCCAGCAGTAATAATGTTCGGGATCTGAACACCGGGGAGCTGTTTTTT. Protein sequence: CASSNNVRDLNTGELFF.

The gene calls are TRBV6-5 and TRBJ1-4; D unresolved. There are 11 residues in the CDR3. Germline V gene data show CDR1 as MNHEY and CDR2 as SVGAGI. Trimming shortened V by 4 bases and J by 7 bases, and 4 bases separated the two germline ends. The CDR3 bases are TGTGCCAGCAGTTCAGGTGAAAAACTGTTTTTT. Amino acids: CASSSGEKLFF.

The rearrangement uses TRBV6-4 and TRBJ2-1, with 13 nucleotides matching TRBD2. Germline V lookup: CDR1 MRHNA, CDR2 SNTAGT. The CDR3 has 16 residues. Trimming at V came to 4 bases and at J to 5 bases, leaving 5 bases not matched to a gene. The CDR3 region is CASSGLAGGPNNEQFF. DNA of the CDR3: TGTGCCAGCAGTGGACTAGCGGGGGGACCAAACAATGAGCAGTTCTTC.

V gene TRBV5-4 combines with J gene TRBJ2-2, with 7 nucleotides matching TRBD1. CDR3 length: 16 amino acids. V gave up 4 bases and J gave up 2 bases; unmatched junction bases: 8. Germline lookup yields CDR1 SGHNT and CDR2 YYREEE (reference sequence). Here the CDR3 DNA reads TGTGCCAGCAGCATAGGACAGGCGGCTAACACCGGGGAGCTGTTTTTT. Encoded protein: CASSIGQAANTGELFF.

This clone was observed a few times. The chain links TRBV7-9 to TRBJ2-7; a weak D match, TRBD1 (6 bases). This CDR3 is built from 16 residues. The germline V gene has CDR1 SEHNR and CDR2 FQNEAQ (reference sequence). The V end lost 5 bases, the J end lost 4 bases, and 21 bases lay between the germline ends. The chain's CDR3 is CASSIHEGESVYEQYF. In nucleotides, the CDR3 is TGTGCCAGCAGCATCCACGAGGGGGAAAGCGTATACGAGCAGTACTTC.

The chain is built from TRBV19 and TRBJ1-6; 10 bases line up with TRBD1. J gave up 6 bases and V 10 bases, and 3 bases lay outside the gene matches. In germline, CDR1 is LNHDA, CDR2 SQIVND (reference sequence). The CDR3 extends over 13 amino acids. CDR3 nucleotide sequence: TGTGCCACTGGGACAGGGGTTAATTCACCCCTCCACTTT. This translates into CATGTGVNSPLHF.

The chain combines TRBV10-2 with TRBJ1-4; 11 bases fit TRBD1. This CDR3 has 13 amino acids. The germline V gene encodes CDR1 WSHSY and CDR2 SAAADI. The V gene end was trimmed by 10 bases and the J gene end by 6 bases; junction bases not matched to a gene: 4. The CDR3: CATRTGGDEKLFF. The CDR3 DNA is TGCGCCACCCGGACAGGGGGCGATGAAAAACTGTTTTTT.

The genes are TRBV4-1 and TRBJ1-4; a possible D gene is TRBD1 (5 bases). Deletions cut 6 bases from V and 6 bases from J, with 20 bases between. The CDR3 totals 16 residues. Per germline, CDR1 MGHRA and CDR2 YSYEKL. CDR3 region: CASRPRPGGSDEKLFF. In DNA form, the CDR3 reads TGCGCCAGCAGACCCAGGCCCGGGGGTTCGGATGAAAAACTGTTTTTT.

The count of this clone is one. V usage is TRBV13 and J usage is TRBJ1-2, with D perhaps matching TRBD1 (6 bases). The ends were cut back, 6 bases at V and 6 bases at J, with 17 bases in the middle. This CDR3 is 14 amino acids long. Germline V lookup: CDR1 PRHDT, CDR2 FYEKMQ (reference sequence). CDR3 sequence: CASRVPGGGDGYTF. The CDR3 DNA follows: TGTGCCAGCAGGGTCCCTGGGGGCGGCGATGGCTACACCTTC. The whole variable domain, remainder taken from reference TRBV13 and TRBJ1-2, is AAGVIQSPRHLIKEKRETATLKCYPIPRHDTVYWYQQGPGQDPQFLISFYEKMQSDKGSIPDRFSAQQFSDYHSELNMSSLELGDSALYFCASRVPGGGDGYTFGSGTRLTVV.

This clone turned up a few times. The V gene is TRBV11-2, the J gene TRBJ2-7; 11 bases map to TRBD1. CDR3 length: 14 amino acids. Germline V lookup: CDR1 SGHAT, CDR2 FQNNGV. J was trimmed by 7 bases and V by 3 bases; bases with no gene match: 5. CDR3 bases: TGTGCCAGCAGCTTGGGACAGGGGGTAAGAGAGCAGTACTTC. Protein sequence: CASSLGQGVREQYF.

The chain couples TRBV12-5 to TRBJ2-7; 7 bases map to TRBD1. With V trimmed by 1 base and J by 3 bases, 9 bases remained unmatched. Germline V gene lookup returns CDR1 LGHNT and CDR2 FRNRAP. The CDR3 extends over 16 amino acids. The CDR3 region has the DNA TGTGCTAGTGGTTTGGCGTTCGGGACAGCCTTCTACGAGCAGTACTTC. Translation: CASGLAFGTAFYEQYF. Together with reference TRBV12-5 and TRBJ2-7, the CDR3 gives the full variable domain: DARVTQTPRHKVTEMGQEVTMRCQPILGHNTVFWYRQTMMQGLELLAYFRNRAPLDDSGMPKDRFSAEMPDATLATLKIQPSEPRDSAVYFCASGLAFGTAFYEQYFGPGTRLTVT.

J is TRBJ2-3 and V is TRBV30, with 8 bases fitting TRBD2. V shed 1 base, J shed 5 bases, and the junction held 8 bases outside the gene matches. The V gene's germline CDR1 is GTSNPN and CDR2 SVGIG (reference sequence). The CDR3 is 15 residues long. The CDR3 region has the DNA TGTGCCTGGAGTGACGGGGGCGCGGGAGGAGATACGCAGTATTTT. Amino acid sequence: CAWSDGGAGGDTQYF.

This clone appeared once. The rearrangement uses TRBV6-4 and TRBJ2-6, with 12 bases that match TRBD2. The germline gives CDR1 MRHNA, CDR2 SNTAGT. The CDR3 is made up of 19 amino acids. Unmatched junction bases numbered 7, after V lost 3 bases and J lost 1 base. In DNA, the CDR3 is TGTGCCAGCAGTGAAACGCTAGCGGGGGGGCCTTCTGGGGCCAACGTCCTGACTTTC. Translation: CASSETLAGGPSGANVLTF.

In this sample, this clone turned up a few times. This chain joins TRBV4-1 and TRBJ2-7, with D perhaps matching TRBD1 (6 bases). V lost 1 base and J lost 12, with 13 bases in between. This CDR3 is 12 amino acids long. Germline assignment: CDR1 MGHRA and CDR2 YSYEKL. For the CDR3, the DNA is TGCGCCAGCAGCCAAGGGGCCCGGGACATGTACTTC. Amino acid sequence: CASSQGARDMYF.

This sequence joins TRBV11-2 and TRBJ2-7; TRBD1 matches at 10 bases. The CDR3 extends over 15 amino acids. Trimming took 5 bases from V and 4 from J; bases not matched to a gene: 8. CDR1 and CDR2 (germline): SGHAT, FQNNGV. This CDR3 reads CASSSYPDRGYEQYF. As DNA, the CDR3 is TGTGCCAGCAGCAGCTACCCGGACAGGGGGTACGAGCAGTACTTC. Full variable domain (rest looked up from reference TRBV11-2 and TRBJ2-7): EAGVAQSPRYKIIEKRQSVAFWCNPISGHATLYWYQQILGQGPKLLIQFQNNGVVDDSQLPKDRFSAERLKGVDSTLKIQPAKLEDSAVYLCASSSYPDRGYEQYFGPGTRLTVT.

V gene TRBV27 combines with J gene TRBJ1-1; 8 bases align to TRBD1. The length of the CDR3 is 12 residues. Per germline, CDR1 MNHEY and CDR2 SMNVEV (reference sequence). Trimming at V came to 4 bases and at J to 8 bases, leaving 3 bases not matched to a gene. The CDR3 DNA follows: TGTGCCAGCAGTTCGCAGGGGGCCGAAGCTTTCTTT. It specifies CASSSQGAEAFF.

The chain links TRBV6-5 to TRBJ2-3; 9 bases line up with TRBD2. This CDR3 is 15 amino acids long. V lost 7 bases and J lost 2; bases outside the gene matches: 7. Germline V gives CDR1 MNHEY, CDR2 SVGAGI. CDR3 in amino acids: CASIRVAGDTDTQYF. The DNA for the CDR3 is TGTGCCAGCATAAGGGTAGCGGGGGACACAGATACGCAGTATTTT.

The V call is TRBV7-2, the J call TRBJ1-2; the match to TRBD1 covers 7 bases. Looked up from germline, CDR1 is SGHTA and CDR2 is FQGNSA. CDR3 length equals 17 residues. V lost 4 bases, J lost 3 bases, and 14 bases stayed unmatched. DNA for the CDR3: TGTGCCAGCAGCTCGCCAGGAAGAGGGACAGCTGACTATGGCTACACCTTC. The encoded protein is CASSSPGRGTADYGYTF.

The chain is built from TRBV9 and TRBJ2-3; D is possibly TRBD1 (5 bases). The CDR3 is 14 amino acids. With 3 bases removed from V and 0 bases from J, the gap between germline ends came to 8 bases. CDR1 and CDR2 (germline): SGDLS, YYNGEE. The CDR3 protein is CASSARESTDTQYF. The CDR3 DNA reads as TGTGCCAGCAGCGCCAGGGAAAGCACAGATACGCAGTATTTT.

This chain uses TRBV5-1 with TRBJ2-5, with D hard to call. The CDR3 is 13 amino acids. The germline CDR1 and CDR2 sequences are SGHRS and YFSETQ. Trimming removed 0 bases at V and 3 bases at J, with 6 bases between. The DNA of the CDR3 is TGCGCCAGCAGCTTGGTTTTCGAAGAGACCCAGTACTTC. It codes for CASSLVFEETQYF.

The genes are TRBV27 and TRBJ2-1, with D maybe TRBD2 (5 bases). Trimming took off 3 bases at V and 5 bases at J, with 26 bases between the two ends. This CDR3 contains 19 residues. Germline V lookup: CDR1 MNHEY, CDR2 SMNVEV (reference sequence). The CDR3 here is CASSFPTIRGRLFDNEQFF. The CDR3 DNA follows: TGTGCCAGCAGTTTTCCGACTATTAGAGGCCGTCTATTCGACAATGAGCAGTTCTTC.

This sequence joins TRBV9 and TRBJ2-7, with 9 positions matching TRBD2. Germline CDR1 is SGDLS and CDR2 is YYNGEE. Unmatched junction bases numbered 11, after V lost 4 bases and J lost 6 bases. This CDR3 region has 15 residues. The CDR3 reads CASSSLTSGISEQYF. CDR3 coding DNA: TGTGCCAGCAGCTCCCTGACTAGCGGAATCTCCGAGCAGTACTTC.